The text below deals with one T cell receptor beta chain. Clones were read by immunoSEQ multiplex PCR, and TCRdb kept only the in-frame ones, dropping some. Of a few hundred thousand clones in the sample, about 96% are singletons; the top ten hold less than 0.35%. This entry is derived from a study of shared clonotypes between healthy human individuals. CDR1 and CDR2 (germline): WNHNN, SYGVQD (reference sequence). The length of the CDR3 is 11 residues. The germline V and J ends were trimmed by 0 bases and 9 bases, with 3 bases remaining between them. Sequencing was done on a sample of memory CD8+ T cells sorted from blood. Described subset: CD45RO+ cells pooled with CCR7-negative TemRA cells. V is TRBV10-1 and J is TRBJ2-1; no clear D. This receptor was obtained from a man under 40 in good health. This CDR3 reads CASSESSEQFF. In nucleotides, the CDR3 is TGCGCCAGCAGTGAGTCTTCTGAGCAGTTCTTC.